This T cell receptor beta chain is drawn from a study of control samples from healthy donors and cancer patients. CDR3 length: 12 residues. Germline CDR1 reads MNHNS; CDR2 reads SASEGT. Trimming left V 3 bases short and J 5 bases short, with 5 bases between. Method: immunoSEQ multiplex PCR; TCRdb's copy keeps in-frame clones and lacks some. This sample has some 73,000 clones, with roughly 92% found just once. The receptor was derived from a woman aged 40 to 50 in good health. The source material was blood. The gene calls are TRBV6-1 and TRBJ1-3; no clear D gene. CDR3: CASSDRRNTIYF. The DNA of the CDR3 is TGTGCCAGCAGTGACAGGAGAAACACCATATATTTT.